A selection of T cell receptor beta chains follows, all from one sample in a study of T cell changes during pregnancy in multiple sclerosis. The repertoire was sequenced with immunoSEQ multiplex PCR; TCRdb's copy has only in-frame clones and lacks some. The repertoire includes some 57,000 clones, about 89% of them detected once, and about 0.5% sits in the top ten. Sequenced here: CD4+ T cells from peripheral blood mononuclear cells, sampled after pregnancy. Receptors originate from a female donor in good health, enrolled as a control in a pregnancy study. Each CDR3 is given with its conserved first and last residue. A D gene is named only where the DNA matches it firmly. The listing skips clone size in some rows; elsewhere it reads once, few, many or a size class.

J: TRBJ1-2
V: TRBV6-1
D: NA
size: NA
DNA: TGTGCCAGCAGGTTGCGGGCCGAGGGTGACTATGGCTACACCTTC
CDR3: CASRLRAEGDYGYTF

J: TRBJ1-1
V: TRBV11-2
D: NA
size: once
DNA: TGTGCCAGCAGCTTACCCGGGGTTAGCACTGAAGCTTTCTTT
CDR3: CASSLPGVSTEAFF

J: TRBJ2-1
V: TRBV27
D: TRBD2
size: NA
DNA: TGTGCCAGCAGTTTATGGGGGGGATACAATGAGCAGTTCTTC
CDR3: CASSLWGGYNEQFF

J: TRBJ2-7
V: TRBV5-1
D: TRBD1
size: NA
DNA: TGCGCCAGCAGCTTAAGAGTAAGGGGGCAGGACGAGCAGTACTTC
CDR3: CASSLRVRGQDEQYF

J: TRBJ1-2
V: TRBV19
D: NA
size: once
DNA: TGTGCCAGTAGTATCCAGGCAGGCGCTACTAACTATGGCTACACCTTC
CDR3: CASSIQAGATNYGYTF

J: TRBJ2-7
V: TRBV11-3
D: NA
size: NA
DNA: TGTGCCAGCAGCCTTGGTCTCAGCGGTGAGAGCTACGAGCAGTACTTC
CDR3: CASSLGLSGESYEQYF

J: TRBJ1-1
V: TRBV7-2
D: NA
size: NA
DNA: TGTGCCAGCAGCTTAGGACACCCCACTGAAGCTTTCTTT
CDR3: CASSLGHPTEAFF

J: TRBJ1-2
V: TRBV5-4
D: NA
size: NA
DNA: TGTGCCAGCAGCCTTTTGGGAGGGGATGGCTACACCTTC
CDR3: CASSLLGGDGYTF

J: TRBJ1-2
V: TRBV7-2
D: TRBD1
size: NA
DNA: TGTGCCAGCAGCTTGAACAGGGGCAACTATGGCTACACCTTC
CDR3: CASSLNRGNYGYTF

J: TRBJ1-2
V: TRBV7-9
D: NA
size: once
DNA: TGTGCCAGCAGCTCGGAGGCAGGGGCCTATGGCTACACCTTC
CDR3: CASSSEAGAYGYTF

J: TRBJ2-2
V: TRBV9
D: TRBD1
size: once
DNA: TGTGCCAGCAGCGTAGGACAGGGGGCGGACACCGGGGAGCTGTTTTTT
CDR3: CASSVGQGADTGELFF

J: TRBJ1-5
V: TRBV5-5
D: NA
size: once
DNA: TGTGCCAGCAGCTTGGATACGGGGGTGGATCAGCCCCAGCATTTT
CDR3: CASSLDTGVDQPQHF

J: TRBJ1-1
V: TRBV28
D: NA
size: NA
DNA: TGTGCCAGCGTCCCCGGGGGGAACACTGAAGCTTTCTTT
CDR3: CASVPGGNTEAFF

J: TRBJ1-1
V: TRBV5-1
D: TRBD1
size: NA
DNA: TGCGCCAGCAGACCCGGGACAGGGAACACTGAAGCTTTCTTT
CDR3: CASRPGTGNTEAFF

J: TRBJ2-1
V: TRBV23-1
D: TRBD2
size: NA
DNA: TGCGCCAGCAGTCCACCGGGACTAGTGCTTAATGAGCAGTTCTTC
CDR3: CASSPPGLVLNEQFF

J: TRBJ2-1
V: TRBV19
D: TRBD2
size: NA
DNA: TGTGCCAGTAGTACCCTAGGGAGGACTAGGAAAATGAATGAGCAGTTCTTC
CDR3: CASSTLGRTRKMNEQFF

J: TRBJ1-4
V: TRBV6-5
D: TRBD1
size: NA
DNA: TGTGCCAGCAGTTCGTACTCGGGACAGGTTAATGAAAAACTGTTTTTT
CDR3: CASSSYSGQVNEKLFF

J: TRBJ1-2
V: TRBV11-3
D: TRBD1
size: NA
DNA: TGTGCCAGCAGCTTTACAGGGGGCTATGGCTACACCTTC
CDR3: CASSFTGGYGYTF

J: TRBJ1-1
V: TRBV2
D: TRBD1
size: NA
DNA: TGTGCCAGCAGCGGGGACAGGGGGACTGAAGCTTTCTTT
CDR3: CASSGDRGTEAFF

J: TRBJ1-1
V: TRBV18
D: TRBD1
size: NA
DNA: TGTGCCAGCTCACCGGGACAGGAAACTGAAGCTTTCTTT
CDR3: CASSPGQETEAFF

J: TRBJ2-3
V: TRBV19
D: NA
size: NA
DNA: TGTGCCAGTAGTTTATTACTGGTTTCGGGGAGCACAGATACGCAGTATTTT
CDR3: CASSLLLVSGSTDTQYF

J: TRBJ1-1
V: TRBV2
D: NA
size: NA
DNA: TGTGCCAGCAGTGCTAGGCAGAAGAACACTGAAGCTTTCTTT
CDR3: CASSARQKNTEAFF

J: TRBJ2-7
V: TRBV11-3
D: NA
size: NA
DNA: TGTGCCAGCAGCCAAGACAGTGGAGCCTACGAGCAGTACTTC
CDR3: CASSQDSGAYEQYF

J: TRBJ2-5
V: TRBV12-5
D: TRBD2
size: NA
DNA: TGTGCTAGTGGTACGGGACTAGCGGGGATGGAGACCCAGTACTTC
CDR3: CASGTGLAGMETQYF

J: TRBJ1-1
V: TRBV2
D: NA
size: few
DNA: TGTGCCAGCAAGTCAGAGAACACTGAAGCTTTCTTT
CDR3: CASKSENTEAFF

J: TRBJ1-1
V: TRBV28
D: NA
size: NA
DNA: TGTGCCAGCAGTTCACAGGGAGGGGACACTGAAGCTTTCTTT
CDR3: CASSSQGGDTEAFF

J: TRBJ2-1
V: TRBV13
D: NA
size: NA
DNA: TGTGCCAGCAGCGTCCGGGTTCAACCCTACAATGAGCAGTTCTTC
CDR3: CASSVRVQPYNEQFF

J: TRBJ2-5
V: TRBV20-1
D: NA
size: NA
DNA: TGCAGTGCCAGGACTGAAGAGACCCAGTACTTC
CDR3: CSARTEETQYF

J: TRBJ1-1
V: TRBV19
D: NA
size: NA
DNA: TGTGCCAGTAAGGACAGTCCCTTAGAAGCTTTCTTT
CDR3: CASKDSPLEAFF

J: TRBJ2-5
V: TRBV7-9
D: TRBD2
size: NA
DNA: TGTGCCAGCAGGCCGTTACTAGCGGGGCATGAGACCCAGTACTTC
CDR3: CASRPLLAGHETQYF

J: TRBJ1-2
V: TRBV29-1
D: NA
size: NA
DNA: TGCAGCGTTGAAGATGGATGGAGGGGCTACACCTTC
CDR3: CSVEDGWRGYTF

J: TRBJ1-1
V: TRBV2
D: TRBD1
size: NA
DNA: TGTGCCAGCAGATTGGACAGGAGCACTGAAGCTTTCTTT
CDR3: CASRLDRSTEAFF

J: TRBJ1-2
V: TRBV5-1
D: NA
size: NA
DNA: TGCGCCAGCAGCTTGGAGGAGGACTATGGCTACACCTTC
CDR3: CASSLEEDYGYTF

J: TRBJ1-2
V: TRBV7-2
D: NA
size: NA
DNA: TGTGCCAGCAGCTTACGAGGTGGTGGCGGCTACACCTTC
CDR3: CASSLRGGGGYTF

J: TRBJ2-7
V: TRBV19
D: TRBD1
size: NA
DNA: TGTGCCAGTAGTTCAGGACAGGGGGCCTACGAGCAGTACTTC
CDR3: CASSSGQGAYEQYF

J: TRBJ1-1
V: TRBV30
D: TRBD1
size: NA
DNA: TGTGCCTGGAGTATCCGGACAGGGGGGGACACTGAAGCTTTCTTT
CDR3: CAWSIRTGGDTEAFF

J: TRBJ2-1
V: TRBV7-2
D: TRBD2
size: NA
DNA: TGTGCCAGCAGCCATCACCCAGTCAGGGCGGGAGACGGTGAGCAGTTCTTC
CDR3: CASSHHPVRAGDGEQFF

J: TRBJ1-1
V: TRBV2
D: NA
size: NA
DNA: TGTGCCAGCAGTACGGTTCTGAGCACTGAAGCTTTCTTT
CDR3: CASSTVLSTEAFF

J: TRBJ2-3
V: TRBV6-5
D: TRBD2
size: once
DNA: TGTGCCAGCAGTTACCAGCGGGGGGAAATGGGAGATACGCAGTATTTT
CDR3: CASSYQRGEMGDTQYF

J: TRBJ2-7
V: TRBV6-1
D: NA
size: NA
DNA: TGTGCCAGCAGTGTTACGGGAAACTACGAGCAGTACTTC
CDR3: CASSVTGNYEQYF

J: TRBJ2-7
V: TRBV11-3
D: TRBD1
size: NA
DNA: TGTGCCAGCAGCTTACGGACAGGGGGCTACGAGCAGTACTTC
CDR3: CASSLRTGGYEQYF

J: TRBJ2-5
V: TRBV2
D: TRBD2
size: NA
DNA: TGTGCCAGCAACGATGGGTACGGGGGGGGGCACCAAGAGACCCAGTACTTC
CDR3: CASNDGYGGGHQETQYF

J: TRBJ2-7
V: TRBV4-3
D: NA
size: once
DNA: TGCGCCAGCAGTCCCGACACCAATACCTACGAGCAGTACTTC
CDR3: CASSPDTNTYEQYF

J: TRBJ1-5
V: TRBV19
D: TRBD1
size: NA
DNA: TGTGCCAGCTTACCCTGGACAGGGGAAGGCAATCAGCCCCAGCATTTT
CDR3: CASLPWTGEGNQPQHF

J: TRBJ1-1
V: TRBV7-3
D: NA
size: NA
DNA: TGTGCCAGCAGCGAAGGGGCGCGGACTGAAGCTTTCTTT
CDR3: CASSEGARTEAFF

J: TRBJ2-5
V: TRBV5-4
D: NA
size: NA
DNA: TGTGCCAGCAGCTTGGACCCCACGGACAGATCCCAAGAGACCCAGTACTTC
CDR3: CASSLDPTDRSQETQYF

J: TRBJ1-5
V: TRBV19
D: NA
size: NA
DNA: TGTGCCAGTAGTATACAGGGAATGAGCAATCAGCCCCAGCATTTT
CDR3: CASSIQGMSNQPQHF

J: TRBJ1-4
V: TRBV4-3
D: NA
size: NA
DNA: TGCGCCAGCAGCCAAGTCCAGGGAATAGGTGAAAAACTGTTTTTT
CDR3: CASSQVQGIGEKLFF

J: TRBJ2-1
V: TRBV7-2
D: NA
size: NA
DNA: TGTGCCAGCAGCTTAGAACAAAGCTCCTACAATGAGCAGTTCTTC
CDR3: CASSLEQSSYNEQFF

J: TRBJ2-2
V: TRBV5-1
D: TRBD1
size: NA
DNA: TGCGCAGCCGGACAGGGTAGTTTCCACGACACCGGGGAGCTGTTTTTT
CDR3: CAAGQGSFHDTGELFF

J: TRBJ1-5
V: TRBV15
D: NA
size: NA
DNA: TGTGCCACCAGCAGAGATATGACGGGAAACCAGCCCCAGCATTTT
CDR3: CATSRDMTGNQPQHF

J: TRBJ2-3
V: TRBV4-3
D: NA
size: NA
DNA: TGCGCCAGCAGCCAAGAATGGTGGGCAAGGGGGGGTACAGATACGCAGTATTTT
CDR3: CASSQEWWARGGTDTQYF

J: TRBJ2-7
V: TRBV11-2
D: TRBD2
size: NA
DNA: TGTGCCAGCAGAAGCCCATGGACTAGCGGGGGGCGCAAACCCTACGAGCAGTACTTC
CDR3: CASRSPWTSGGRKPYEQYF

J: TRBJ1-1
V: TRBV2
D: NA
size: NA
DNA: TGTGCCAGCTCCGTGGTACTTAACACTGAAGCTTTCTTT
CDR3: CASSVVLNTEAFF

J: TRBJ1-6
V: TRBV7-2
D: TRBD1
size: NA
DNA: TGTGCCAGCAGCCAGTCCAGGGGACAGGGACGAAATTCACCCCTCCACTTT
CDR3: CASSQSRGQGRNSPLHF

J: TRBJ2-1
V: TRBV7-3
D: NA
size: NA
DNA: TGTGCCAGCAGCCCCTACTACACCAATGAGCAGTTCTTC
CDR3: CASSPYYTNEQFF